This TCR beta chain was recovered during a study of cytomegalovirus exposure and HLA in healthy donors. Looked up from germline, CDR1 is SGHRS and CDR2 is YFSETQ. CDR3 length: 14 amino acids. Trimming removed 0 bases at V and 2 bases at J, with 9 bases between. The primer mix had 60 Vbeta and 13 Jbeta primers. Here immunoSEQ multiplex PCR was the method, and the copy in TCRdb shows in-frame clones only, minus some. The top ten hold about 1.5% of the sample, which has tens of thousands of clones, 75% to 80% seen once. The receptor comes from a female donor in good health and CMV-seronegative. The specimen was PBMCs. This chain connects TRBV5-1 to TRBJ2-7; D is undetermined. The CDR3 region has the DNA TGCGCCAGCAGCTTGGGGCAGTACACCTACGAGCAGTACTTC. Encoded protein: CASSLGQYTYEQYF.